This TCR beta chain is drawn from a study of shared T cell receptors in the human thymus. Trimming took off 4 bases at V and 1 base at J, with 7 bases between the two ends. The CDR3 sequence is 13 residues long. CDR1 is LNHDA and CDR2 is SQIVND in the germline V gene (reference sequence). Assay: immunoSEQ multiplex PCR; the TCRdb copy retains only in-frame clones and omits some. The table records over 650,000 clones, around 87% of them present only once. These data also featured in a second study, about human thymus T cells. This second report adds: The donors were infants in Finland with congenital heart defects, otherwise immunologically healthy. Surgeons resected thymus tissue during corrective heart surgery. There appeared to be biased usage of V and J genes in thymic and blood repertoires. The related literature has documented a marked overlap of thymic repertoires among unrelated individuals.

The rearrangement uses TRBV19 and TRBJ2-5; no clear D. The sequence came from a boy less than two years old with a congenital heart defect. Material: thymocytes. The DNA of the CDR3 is TGTGCCAGTAGTAACGGTATCCAAGAGACCCAGTACTTC. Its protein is CASSNGIQETQYF.